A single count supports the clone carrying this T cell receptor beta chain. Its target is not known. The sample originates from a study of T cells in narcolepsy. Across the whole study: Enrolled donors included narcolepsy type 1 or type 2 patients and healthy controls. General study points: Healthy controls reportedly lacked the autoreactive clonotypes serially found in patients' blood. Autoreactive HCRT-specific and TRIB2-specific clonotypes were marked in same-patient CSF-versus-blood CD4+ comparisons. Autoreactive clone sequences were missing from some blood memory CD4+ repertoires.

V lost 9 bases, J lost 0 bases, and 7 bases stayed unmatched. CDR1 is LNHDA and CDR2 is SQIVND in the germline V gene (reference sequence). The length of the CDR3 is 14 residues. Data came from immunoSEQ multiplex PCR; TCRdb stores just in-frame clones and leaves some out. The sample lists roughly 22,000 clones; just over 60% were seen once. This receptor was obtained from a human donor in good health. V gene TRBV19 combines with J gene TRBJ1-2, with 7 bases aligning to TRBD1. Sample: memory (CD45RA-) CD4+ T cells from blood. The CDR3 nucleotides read TGTGCCAGCTCAACAGGGGAAGCTAACTATGGCTACACCTTC. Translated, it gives CASSTGEANYGYTF.